The subject of this entry is one TCR beta chain. This clonotype was found a few times. What antigen it recognizes has not been identified. Per-nucleotide qualities are absent, and no much larger clonotype sits a single base away. The library was generated by 5' RACE. TCRdb names Illumina HiSeq 2500 as the instrument used. A second PCR of roughly 7 to 11 cycles was performed with a sample-barcoded 5' primer and a J-beta primer mix. A unique molecular identifier was introduced onto each TCR beta cDNA molecule by a template-switch 5' adaptor carrying 12 random nucleotides. Each sample yielded at least 2.5 million CDR3-containing paired-end reads. First-strand cDNA was synthesized from all RNA with the Mint cDNA synthesis kit, primed by a TRBC-specific oligonucleotide. Following uracil-DNA glycosylase treatment, a first 18-cycle PCR with universal primers M1SS and BC2_uni_R was performed on all cDNA. On the authors' methods: For normalization, 1 million high-quality reads were randomly selected from each sample, with every read carrying a distinct molecular identifier. Instead of being binned into consensus sequences, reads with shared molecular identifiers were discarded. CDR3 identification, clonotype clustering and error correction used MiTCR with a Q25 quality threshold and the strictest error-elimination algorithm. Lower-bound total TCR beta diversity was estimated with a nonparametric unseen species model using Euler transformation. TCRdb reprocessed the public reads (quality trimming at Q25 with fastp, clone calling with MiXCR) and kept in-frame beta chains. Duplicate CDR3 protein sequences are folded into a single record with the most common DNA and genes. These V and J calls rely on TCRdb rather than the paper's analysis. The sample data list under 800,000 distinct CDR3 sequences, and around a fifth of these were observed just once. Under 4% of the sample comes from the top ten.

These data originate in a study of blood T cells in healthy people across ages (dated by TCRdb to the mid-2010s). In terms of the full investigation: In model experiments, template switching captured about one uniquely barcoded TCR beta cDNA molecule for every two T cells. Using the same blood draw, the study looked at two additional independent replicas of 1 million unique cDNA reads for two donors, one aged 18 to 30 and the other aged 80 or older. Donors were grouped into four age groups: young (average 16 years), middle-aged (39), aged (over 55) and long-lived (just over 80). To avoid experimental bias, donors of different ages were randomly spread across the sequencing lanes. Age-related changes in TCR beta repertoire diversity were measured in the study by deep sequencing normalized with unique cDNA molecular identifiers. What the study reported, not specific to this receptor: Conclusive comparison of naive and antigen-experienced compartments was prevented by the profiling of bulk unsorted PBMCs. Compared with the aged group, the long-lived group had more naive CD4+ T cells, fewer expanded clones and increased TCR diversity, suggesting age selection. Total diversity estimates from one million sequenced T cells were considered lower bounds and underestimates. There was a strong correlation between observed TCR beta diversity and the percentage of naive T cells measured by flow cytometry. As age increased, observed TCR beta diversity per million T cells dropped in a roughly linear way, and a significant reduction was already evident by age roughly 40. Because donor CMV infection status was unknown, age-related changes in expanded clonotypes were potentially confounded.

The CDR3, from cysteine to phenylalanine, totals 14 residues. The retained sequence is limited to the CDR3, 42 bases, with the frame set at the first base. Trimming takes 5 bases off V and 8 bases off J; junction bases not matched to a gene: 9. CDR1 LGHDT and CDR2 YNNKEL were looked up in the germline V gene (reference sequence). Systemically healthy Caucasian individuals from Russia, roughly 40 in total and aged about 6 to 100 years, were included as donors. Each donor gave ten milliliters of peripheral blood, collected into EDTA-treated Vacutainer tubes. Ficoll-Paque density-gradient centrifugation was used to isolate PBMCs, with at least 6 million per sample. Trizol reagent was used to extract total RNA from the PBMCs, yielding at least 5 micrograms per sample. For every donor, an aliquot of PBMCs went through flow cytometry to measure the percentages of naive CD45RAhigh/CD27high T cells.

The chain uses TRBV3-1 and TRBJ1-2; 9 bases in between match TRBD1. The specimen was blood. The clonotype comes from a man aged 65 to 85 in good health. This receptor has the CDR3 CASSKRTGELGYTF. The DNA sequence is given as TGTGCCAGCAGCAAGCGGACAGGGGAGTTGGGCTACACCTTC.